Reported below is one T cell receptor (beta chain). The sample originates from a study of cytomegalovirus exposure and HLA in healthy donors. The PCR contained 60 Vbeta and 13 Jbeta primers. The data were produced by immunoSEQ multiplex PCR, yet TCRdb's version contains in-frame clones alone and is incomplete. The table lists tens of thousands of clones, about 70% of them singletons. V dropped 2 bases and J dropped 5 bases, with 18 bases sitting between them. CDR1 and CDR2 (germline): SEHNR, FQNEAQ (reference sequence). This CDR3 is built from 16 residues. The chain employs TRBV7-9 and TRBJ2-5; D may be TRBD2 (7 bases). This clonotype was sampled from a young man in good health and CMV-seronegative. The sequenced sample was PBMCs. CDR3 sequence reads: CASSLFGGGRAETQYF. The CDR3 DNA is TGTGCCAGCAGCTTATTTGGCGGGGGCCGAGCCGAGACCCAGTACTTC.